This note documents a single T cell receptor beta chain sequence. TCRdb passed the 5' RACE reads through MiXCR, listing each CDR3 protein once. The sample shows 250,000 to 300,000 distinct CDR3 sequences, roughly 20% of them seen only once. The data belong to a study of CD8 T cells in ankylosing spondylitis. This clonotype was obtained from a male donor with ankylosing spondylitis or in good health (not recorded which). The specimen sequenced was blood, either unsorted or a sorted T cell fraction (not recorded which).

The DNA for the CDR3 is TGCGCCAGCAGCCAAGCAGAAGGGGGAAGTATTTCACCCCTCCACTTT. Its protein product is CASSQAEGGSISPLHF. The chain has TRBV5-1 and TRBJ1-6; D possibly corresponds to TRBD1 (6 bases). CDR3 size: 16 residues. V was pared by 4 bases and J by 9 bases, with 20 bases between. Germline V lookup: CDR1 SGHRS, CDR2 YFSETQ.